This TCR beta chain was observed in a study of T cell responses to AZD1222 COVID-19 vaccine. The study, taken as a whole, reports: Mapped onto spike, vaccine-associated CD4 TCRs spanned it and were dominant at 160-218 and 743-854.

V lost 5 bases to trimming and J lost 2 bases, with 19 bases between them. The CDR3 extends over 16 amino acids. Germline assignment: CDR1 MDHEN and CDR2 SYDVKM. Only in-frame clones appear in the TCRdb table, and some are missing; sequencing was by immunoSEQ multiplex PCR. There are 90,000 to 130,000 clones in the sample; approximately 90% occur only once, and 1.6% lies in the top ten. Comment on this clone: Its antigen is as yet unknown.

Here the sequenced sample was peripheral blood, taken on day 0 of AZD1222 vaccination. The chain joins TRBV28 to TRBJ2-7, with D possibly TRBD2 on 5 matching bases. The source of this sequence is an adult in good health. The CDR3 is CASSQPGGSKTYEQYF. CDR3 DNA: TGTGCCAGCAGTCAACCCGGTGGGAGTAAAACCTACGAGCAGTACTTC. The entire variable domain, with the rest obtained from reference TRBV28 and TRBJ2-7, is as follows: DVKVTQSSRYLVKRTGEKVFLECVQDMDHENMFWYRQDPGLGLRLIYFSYDVKMKEKGDIPEGYSVSREKKERFSLILESASTNQTSMYLCASSQPGGSKTYEQYFGPGTRLTVT.